A selection of T cell receptor beta chains follows, all from one sample in a study of T cells expressing NK-cell markers. TCRdb processed the 5' RACE reads again and assigns one entry to each CDR3 protein, with no DNA. In all, the sample yields about 160,000 distinct CDR3 sequences. The sequencing input was blood T cells: a sorted CD56 or NKG2C T cell subset, CD4+ or CD8+ T cells, or bulk PBMC T cells (not recorded which). Receptors were obtained from a man aged 18 to 69 in good health. Both conserved end residues are part of each CDR3.

>TRBV29-1|TRBJ2-5
CSVEEAGETQYF
>TRBV2|TRBJ2-5
CASSEGLSGETQYF
>TRBV15|TRBJ2-4
CATSRERETGGNIQYF
>TRBV20-1|TRBJ2-2
CSASARIPVGVANTGELFF
>TRBV11-2|TRBJ1-6
CASSPRGGGNSPLHF
>TRBV12-3/TRBV12-4|TRBJ2-5
CASTWGRETQYF
>TRBV7-8|TRBJ1-2
CASSFSRGQTYTF
>TRBV7-2|TRBJ1-2
CASSFSRGGPYGYTF
>TRBV12-3/TRBV12-4|TRBJ2-1
CASRGLAGAGEQFF
>TRBV25-1|TRBJ2-1
CASSEPALFYNEQFF
>TRBV4-2|TRBJ2-7
CASSHTIQGSYEQYF
>TRBV5-6|TRBJ1-2
CASSLSYGITESYTF
>TRBV6-5|TRBJ1-6
CASSYRHGRSSNSPLHF
>TRBV5-4|TRBJ2-3
CASSLEFADTQYF
>TRBV6-5|TRBJ1-2
CASSYAGQLNYGYTF
>TRBV7-7|TRBJ2-7
CASSPGQGNEQYF
>TRBV5-5|TRBJ1-5
CASSVATGPNQPQHF
>TRBV29-1|TRBJ1-1
CSVGQGVRTEAFF
>TRBV4-2|TRBJ2-1
CASSQRSGGSYNEQFF
>TRBV2|TRBJ2-7
CASRDRGDEQYF
>TRBV5-1|TRBJ2-7
CASSSTSGGVYEQYF
>TRBV19|TRBJ1-1
CASSIDDQGDTEAFF
>TRBV6-2/TRBV6-3|TRBJ2-7
CASRGTGGKVYEQYF
>TRBV5-4|TRBJ2-7
CASSHRDRAFEQYF
>TRBV3-1|TRBJ1-2
CASSQDYGFYGYTF
>TRBV20-1|TRBJ2-1
CSARDLWASGVSYNEQFF
>TRBV27|TRBJ2-5
CASSSLTSGQETQYF
>TRBV5-1|TRBJ1-1
CASSLGGVRSTEAFF
>TRBV20-1|TRBJ2-1
CSAGGGGPDNEQFF
>TRBV12-3/TRBV12-4|TRBJ2-5
CASSLVGSGPSQETQYF
>TRBV5-1|TRBJ2-5
CASSQLTSAQETQYF
>TRBV3-1|TRBJ2-6
CASSQAQVSGANVLTF
>TRBV10-3|TRBJ2-5
CAISERGEETQYF
>TRBV28|TRBJ2-7
CASRLSTGVIYEQYF
>TRBV2|TRBJ2-7
CASSEVIAWENSYEQYF
>TRBV10-1|TRBJ2-7
CASSVRQGTYEQYF
>TRBV6-4|TRBJ1-1
CASSDSWGEAFF
>TRBV19|TRBJ2-1
CASSGSDWDYNEQFF
>TRBV29-1|TRBJ2-1
CSVDFTRGRNEQFF
>TRBV11-2|TRBJ2-3
CASSNRITSTDTQYF
>TRBV20-1|TRBJ2-3
CSAPLAGDLSDTQYF
>TRBV10-3|TRBJ2-1
CAIRAGGNYNEQFF
>TRBV12-3/TRBV12-4|TRBJ2-5
CASTSGETQYF
>TRBV27|TRBJ2-3
CASSFSGFGDTQYF
>TRBV12-3/TRBV12-4|TRBJ1-2
CASSPRDTGGAYGYTF
>TRBV19|TRBJ2-2
CASSIWSVANTGELFF